These 13 T cell receptor beta chains share one sample of origin, sequenced in a study of blood T cell repertoires in COVID-19. Some clones are missing from TCRdb's copy, which holds only in-frame ones; the method was immunoSEQ multiplex PCR. The sample comprises around 260,000 clones, 87% of which are singletons, and about 1.6% rests with the top ten. Material for sequencing was peripheral blood. The receptors were gathered from a woman between 40 and 50 years old who had recovered from COVID-19.

This chain uses TRBV5-6 with TRBJ1-1, with D tentatively TRBD1 (5 bases). Trimming stripped 6 bases from V and 4 bases from J, with 19 bases between. The CDR3 has 15 amino acids. Germline CDR1 reads SGHDT; CDR2 reads YYEEEE. The CDR3 protein is CASTPGSLRGTEAFF. The CDR3 DNA reads as TGTGCCAGCACCCCCGGATCCCTAAGGGGCACTGAAGCTTTCTTT.

V usage is TRBV7-2 and J usage is TRBJ1-1; TRBD1 agrees at 9 bases. V gave up 6 bases and J gave up 9 bases; unmatched junction bases: 8. The CDR3 contains 13 residues. CDR1 and CDR2 from the germline V gene are SGHTA and FQGNSA. CDR3 sequence reads: CASRQTGGGKAFF. Here the CDR3 DNA reads TGTGCCAGCAGACAAACAGGGGGCGGTAAAGCTTTCTTT.

This chain joins TRBV5-1 and TRBJ2-5; TRBD2 agrees at 11 bases. Germline loops: CDR1 SGHRS, CDR2 YFSETQ. V lost 1 base to trimming and J lost 5 bases; unmatched junction nucleotides: 13. The CDR3 consists of 18 residues. CDR3 DNA: TGCGCCAGCAGCTTGTCTCTAGCGGGGGGCTCCATGTCGGAGACCCAGTACTTC. This codes for CASSLSLAGGSMSETQYF.

This clone turned up a few times. The V gene is TRBV5-4, the J gene TRBJ1-1, with unresolved D. The CDR3 runs to 13 residues. Germline V CDR1 and CDR2: SGHNT, YYREEE (reference sequence). V lost 2 bases to trimming and J lost 1 base, with 6 bases between them. The CDR3 loop reads CASSFPQNTEAFF. The CDR3, as DNA: TGTGCCAGCAGCTTCCCACAGAACACTGAAGCTTTCTTT.

V and J are TRBV6-5 and TRBJ1-1, with D uncertain. Trimming pared 0 bases from V and 2 bases from J, leaving 13 bases between. Germline lookup yields CDR1 MNHEY and CDR2 SVGAGI. CDR3 length equals 16 residues. The CDR3 region is CASSYSKSRENTEAFF. The CDR3 region has the DNA TGTGCCAGCAGTTACTCGAAGTCCCGGGAAAACACTGAAGCTTTCTTT.

The chain uses TRBV6-5 and TRBJ1-2; perhaps TRBD1 as D (5 bases). The CDR3 is 12 amino acids. Germline V lookup: CDR1 MNHEY, CDR2 SVGAGI. V was clipped by 2 bases and J by 7 bases, with 8 bases between them. The CDR3 sequence is CASSYQGRGYTF. The CDR3 DNA reads TGTGCCAGCAGTTACCAGGGTCGTGGCTACACCTTC.

The rearrangement links TRBV9 to TRBJ2-5, with a tentative D call TRBD1 (5 bases). Per germline, CDR1 SGDLS and CDR2 YYNGEE. The V end lost 1 base, the J end lost 0 bases, and 16 bases lay between the germline ends. CDR3 length equals 17 residues. The CDR3 spells CASSVWGRAPYQETQYF. The CDR3, as DNA: TGTGCCAGCAGCGTATGGGGCAGGGCCCCGTACCAAGAGACCCAGTACTTC. Together with reference TRBV9 and TRBJ2-5, the CDR3 gives the full variable domain: DSGVTQTPKHLITATGQRVTLRCSPRSGDLSVYWYQQSLDQGLQFLIQYYNGEERAKGNILERFSAQQFPDLHSELNLSSLELGDSALYFCASSVWGRAPYQETQYFGPGTRLLVL.

The genes are TRBV10-3 and TRBJ2-1; 15 positions agree with TRBD2. There are 18 residues in the CDR3. Per germline, CDR1 ENHRY and CDR2 SYGVKD. The ends lost 3 bases at V and 4 bases at J; junction bases unmatched: 7. This CDR3 is CAISELGTSGGIYNEQFF. DNA of the CDR3: TGTGCCATCAGTGAATTAGGGACTAGCGGGGGGATTTACAATGAGCAGTTCTTC.

The rearrangement joins TRBV10-1 to TRBJ1-1; 8 bases fit TRBD1. The CDR3 runs to 16 residues. The germline CDR1 and CDR2 sequences are WNHNN and SYGVQD (reference sequence). The V gene end was trimmed by 6 bases and the J gene end by 3 bases; junction bases not matched to a gene: 12. In nucleotides, the CDR3 is TGCGCCAGCAGCTTAGGACAGGGACGACGGGACACTGAAGCTTTCTTT. This gives the protein CASSLGQGRRDTEAFF.

The V gene is TRBV11-2, the J gene TRBJ2-2; 9 bases match TRBD2. V dropped 3 bases and J dropped 8; count of bases not matched to a gene: 13. CDR1 SGHAT and CDR2 FQNNGV come from the germline V gene. This CDR3 is built from 17 residues. The CDR3 bases are TGTGCCAGCAGCTTGAGGGCTAGCGGGATCCTTCGGGGGGAGCTGTTTTTT. Encoded protein: CASSLRASGILRGELFF. The full variable domain, with the rest looked up from reference TRBV11-2 and TRBJ2-2, is EAGVAQSPRYKIIEKRQSVAFWCNPISGHATLYWYQQILGQGPKLLIQFQNNGVVDDSQLPKDRFSAERLKGVDSTLKIQPAKLEDSAVYLCASSLRASGILRGELFFGEGSRLTVL.

The chain uses TRBV14 and TRBJ1-6; D gene unclear. The CDR3 runs to 12 residues. Germline CDR1 and CDR2: SGHDN and FVKESK. V dropped 6 bases and J dropped 7 bases, with 7 bases sitting between them. The DNA of the CDR3 is TGTGCCAGCAGTTTAAGCAATTCACCCCTCCACTTT. Translated: CASSLSNSPLHF.

V is TRBV5-1 and J is TRBJ1-3; weak D call: TRBD1 (5 bases). Germline CDR1 is SGHRS and CDR2 is YFSETQ. The V gene lost 1 base and the J gene lost 0 bases, with 8 bases spanning the gap. This CDR3 has 15 residues. This CDR3 is CASSLWGPSGNTIYF. CDR3 nucleotide sequence: TGCGCCAGCAGCTTGTGGGGCCCCTCTGGAAACACCATATATTTT. The full variable domain, rest sourced from reference TRBV5-1 and TRBJ1-3, is KAGVTQTPRYLIKTRGQQVTLSCSPISGHRSVSWYQQTPGQGLQFLFEYFSETQRNKGNFPGRFSGRQFSNSRSEMNVSTLELGDSALYLCASSLWGPSGNTIYFGEGSWLTVV.

This clone was observed a few times. This chain links TRBV30 with TRBJ2-7; TRBD2 agrees at 12 bases. There are 14 residues in the CDR3. V was pared by 3 bases and J by 3 bases, with 3 bases of the junction left unmatched. CDR1 is GTSNPN, CDR2 SVGIG, per germline (reference sequence). Written as DNA, the CDR3 is TGTGCCTGGAGCCCGGGACTAGCGGGCTACGAGCAGTACTTC. Its translation is CAWSPGLAGYEQYF.